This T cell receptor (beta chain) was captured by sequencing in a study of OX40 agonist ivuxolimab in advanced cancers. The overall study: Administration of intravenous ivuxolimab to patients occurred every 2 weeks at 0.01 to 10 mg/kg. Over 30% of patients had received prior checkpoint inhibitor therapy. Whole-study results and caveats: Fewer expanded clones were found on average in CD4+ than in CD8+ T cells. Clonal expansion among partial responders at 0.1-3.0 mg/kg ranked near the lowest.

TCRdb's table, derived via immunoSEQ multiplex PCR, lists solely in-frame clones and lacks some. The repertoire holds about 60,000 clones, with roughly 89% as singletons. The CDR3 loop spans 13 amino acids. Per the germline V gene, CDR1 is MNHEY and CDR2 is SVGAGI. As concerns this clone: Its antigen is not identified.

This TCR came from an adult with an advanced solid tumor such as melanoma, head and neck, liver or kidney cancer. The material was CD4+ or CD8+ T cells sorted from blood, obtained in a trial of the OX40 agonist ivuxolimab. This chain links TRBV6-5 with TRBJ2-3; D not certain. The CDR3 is CATLKTGTDTQYF. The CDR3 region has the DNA TGTGCTACCCTAAAGACGGGCACAGATACGCAGTATTTT.